This T cell receptor (beta chain) came from a study of beta chain features in type 1 diabetes. Study information: All samples yielded about 100 million examined sorted cells.

This CDR3 region has 16 residues. CDR1 is SEHNR and CDR2 is FQNEAQ in the germline V gene (reference sequence). V lost 5 bases and J lost 7; bases outside the gene matches: 5. A few counts support this clone. Its target is not known. Every bit of the isolated RNA underwent reverse transcription, so sequencing read expressed TCRB transcripts. This table comes from immunoSEQ multiplex PCR, and its TCRdb copy is limited to in-frame clones, with some not included. The sample yields roughly 140,000 clones, about 7% seen once. Study-level findings and limits: Shortening of TCRB CDR3s, moderate but significant, appeared in all four CD4+ subsets of Type 1 diabetes patients. Patients' naive, central memory and regulatory TCRB repertoires appeared more alike than those of healthy donors.

The origin of this receptor is a woman aged 30 to 39 in good health. V usage is TRBV7-9 and J usage is TRBJ2-1; 16 bases match TRBD2. The sample consisted of central memory CD4+ T cells from blood. The CDR3 is CASSAPGLAGGNEQFF. Here the CDR3 DNA reads TGTGCCAGCAGCGCGCCGGGACTAGCGGGAGGGAATGAGCAGTTCTTC.